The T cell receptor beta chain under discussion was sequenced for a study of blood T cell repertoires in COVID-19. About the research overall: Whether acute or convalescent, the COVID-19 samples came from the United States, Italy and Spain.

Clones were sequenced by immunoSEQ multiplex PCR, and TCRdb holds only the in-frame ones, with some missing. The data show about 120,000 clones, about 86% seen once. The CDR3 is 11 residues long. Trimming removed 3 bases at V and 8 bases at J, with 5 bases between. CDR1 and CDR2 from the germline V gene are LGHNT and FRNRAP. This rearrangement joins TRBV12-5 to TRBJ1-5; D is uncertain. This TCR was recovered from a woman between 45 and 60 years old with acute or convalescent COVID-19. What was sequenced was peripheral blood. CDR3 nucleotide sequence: TGTGCTAGTGGTTTTATAGAGCCCCAGCATTTT. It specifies CASGFIEPQHF.